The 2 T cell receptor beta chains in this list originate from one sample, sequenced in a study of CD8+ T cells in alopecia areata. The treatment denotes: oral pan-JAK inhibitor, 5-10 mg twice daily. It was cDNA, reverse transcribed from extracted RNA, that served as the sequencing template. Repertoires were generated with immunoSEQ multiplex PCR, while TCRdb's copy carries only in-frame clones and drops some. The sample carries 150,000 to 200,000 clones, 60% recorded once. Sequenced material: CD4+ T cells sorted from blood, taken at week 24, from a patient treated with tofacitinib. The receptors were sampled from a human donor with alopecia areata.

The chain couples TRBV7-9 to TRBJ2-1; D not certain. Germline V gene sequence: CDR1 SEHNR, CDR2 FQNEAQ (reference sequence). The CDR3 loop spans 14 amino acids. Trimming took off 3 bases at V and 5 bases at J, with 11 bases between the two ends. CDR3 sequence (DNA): TGTGCCAGCAGCTTGTCTGGAGCGCACAATGAGCAGTTCTTC. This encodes CASSLSGAHNEQFF. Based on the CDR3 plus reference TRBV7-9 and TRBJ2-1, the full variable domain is DTGVSQNPRHKITKRGQNVTFRCDPISEHNRLYWYRQTLGQGPEFLTYFQNEAQLEKSRLLSDRFSAERPKGSFSTLEIQRTEQGDSAMYLCASSLSGAHNEQFFGPGTRLTVL.

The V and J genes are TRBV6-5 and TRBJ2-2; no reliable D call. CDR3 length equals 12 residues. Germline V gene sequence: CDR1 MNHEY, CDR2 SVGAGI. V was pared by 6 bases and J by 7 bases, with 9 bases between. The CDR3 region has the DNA TGTGCCAGCAGACAGTTCGGCGGGGAGCTGTTTTTT. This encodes CASRQFGGELFF.